The 3 T cell receptor beta chains in this list originate from one sample, sequenced in a study of T cells in localized non-small cell lung cancer. Produced via immunoSEQ multiplex PCR; TCRdb's table is partial and in-frame only. Among tens of thousands of clones, approximately 90% were seen once, and the ten largest hold roughly 14%. Source: peripheral blood, taken before any cancer treatment. These receptors all stem from a man between 35 and 75 years old with stage I squamous cell lung carcinoma.

In this sample, this clone turned up once. V gene TRBV7-9 combines with J gene TRBJ2-2; D gene uncertain. Germline V gene lookup returns CDR1 SEHNR and CDR2 FQNEAQ (reference sequence). Trimming took off 2 bases at V and 1 base at J, with 5 bases between the two ends. The CDR3 sequence is 14 residues long. The CDR3 loop reads CASSLRVNTGELFF. As DNA, the CDR3 is TGTGCCAGCAGCTTAAGGGTGAACACCGGGGAGCTGTTTTTT.

The V and J genes are TRBV7-8 and TRBJ1-6, with TRBD1 matching over 7 bases. This CDR3 has 15 residues. The ends lost 5 bases at V and 5 bases at J; junction bases unmatched: 6. The germline V gene has CDR1 SGHVS and CDR2 FQNEAQ. The CDR3 spells CASSGGTVNNSPLHF. The CDR3 DNA follows: TGTGCCAGCAGCGGAGGGACAGTAAATAATTCACCCCTCCACTTT.

J is TRBJ2-3 and V is TRBV7-2, with D hard to call. V lost 2 bases and J 5 bases, leaving 8 bases between the germline ends. The CDR3 is 13 amino acids. Germline V gene lookup returns CDR1 SGHTA and CDR2 FQGNSA. The CDR3 DNA reads TGTGCCAGCAGCTTAAGCTGGGGAGATACGCAGTATTTT. Translated: CASSLSWGDTQYF.